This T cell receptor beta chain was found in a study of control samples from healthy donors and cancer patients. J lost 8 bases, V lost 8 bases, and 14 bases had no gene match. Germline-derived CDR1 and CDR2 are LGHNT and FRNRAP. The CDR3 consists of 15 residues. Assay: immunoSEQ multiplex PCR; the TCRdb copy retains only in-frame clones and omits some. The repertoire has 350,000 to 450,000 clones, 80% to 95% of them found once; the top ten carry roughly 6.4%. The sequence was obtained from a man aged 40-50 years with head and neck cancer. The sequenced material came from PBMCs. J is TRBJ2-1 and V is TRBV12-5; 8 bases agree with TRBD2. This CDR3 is CASHQGTSQFDEQFF. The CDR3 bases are TGTGCTAGTCATCAAGGGACTAGTCAATTCGATGAGCAGTTCTTC.